Listed below are T cell receptor beta chains from one sample, sequenced in a study of OX40 agonist ivuxolimab in advanced cancers. Clones were read by immunoSEQ multiplex PCR, and TCRdb kept only the in-frame ones, dropping some. The data contain about 64,000 clones, roughly 86% of them singletons. Source: CD4+ or CD8+ T cells sorted from blood, taken in a trial of the OX40 agonist ivuxolimab. All receptors derive from an adult with an advanced solid tumor such as melanoma, head and neck, liver or kidney cancer. CDR3s include the opening cysteine and the closing phenylalanine or tryptophan. The D gene is left open where the match is weak. Some rows mark clone size as missing; the rest say once, few, many or name a class of expanded clone.

j_call: TRBJ2-1
v_call: TRBV4-1
clone_size: .
d_call: .
cdr3_nt: TGCGCCAGCAGCCAAGACGGGGGAAGCTCCTACAATGAGCAGTTCTTC
cdr3_aa: CASSQDGGSSYNEQFF

j_call: TRBJ2-5
v_call: TRBV5-1
clone_size: few
d_call: .
cdr3_nt: TGCGCCAGCAGCTTGGACGGGAGACAAGGAGAGACCCAGTACTTC
cdr3_aa: CASSLDGRQGETQYF

j_call: TRBJ1-6
v_call: TRBV30
clone_size: .
d_call: .
cdr3_nt: TGTGCCTGGAGGGAAAAGAAAGGGAATTCACCCCTCCACTTT
cdr3_aa: CAWREKKGNSPLHF

j_call: TRBJ1-5
v_call: TRBV19
clone_size: .
d_call: .
cdr3_nt: TGTGCCAGTAGTATAGTTGGGGGGCAGGTAAATCAGCCCCAGCATTTT
cdr3_aa: CASSIVGGQVNQPQHF

j_call: TRBJ2-1
v_call: TRBV29-1
clone_size: .
d_call: .
cdr3_nt: TGCAGCGTTGAAAAGGAGGCAGGGAATGAGCAGTTCTTC
cdr3_aa: CSVEKEAGNEQFF

j_call: TRBJ2-5
v_call: TRBV29-1
clone_size: .
d_call: .
cdr3_nt: TGCAGTGCCCCCGGGGGTGGAGAGACCCAGTACTTC
cdr3_aa: CSAPGGGETQYF

j_call: TRBJ2-1
v_call: TRBV7-3
clone_size: .
d_call: TRBD2
cdr3_nt: TGTGCCAGCAGCCTAGGGACTAGCGGGAACAATGAGCAGTTCTTC
cdr3_aa: CASSLGTSGNNEQFF

j_call: TRBJ1-3
v_call: TRBV11-3
clone_size: .
d_call: .
cdr3_nt: TGTGCCAGCAGCTTAGTAGGCCGAGGGCGGGGAAACACCATATATTTT
cdr3_aa: CASSLVGRGRGNTIYF

j_call: TRBJ2-1
v_call: TRBV29-1
clone_size: .
d_call: .
cdr3_nt: TGCAGCGTTTGGGGTGGGGGCAGGGAGTTCTTC
cdr3_aa: CSVWGGGREFF

j_call: TRBJ2-1
v_call: TRBV4-1
clone_size: .
d_call: TRBD2
cdr3_nt: TGCGCCAGCAGCCCGGAAGGGCCTAGCGGATCTTACAATGAGCAGTTCTTC
cdr3_aa: CASSPEGPSGSYNEQFF

j_call: TRBJ2-7
v_call: TRBV14
clone_size: .
d_call: .
cdr3_nt: TGTGCCAGCGGGGTTGGTTTAAGTGAGCAGTACTTC
cdr3_aa: CASGVGLSEQYF

j_call: TRBJ2-7
v_call: TRBV20-1
clone_size: once
d_call: TRBD1
cdr3_nt: TGCAGTGCGGGGACAGGGTTCGAGCAGTACTTC
cdr3_aa: CSAGTGFEQYF

j_call: TRBJ2-5
v_call: TRBV9
clone_size: once
d_call: TRBD1
cdr3_nt: TGTGCCAGCAGCCCGGCAGGGGGCCAAGAGACCCAGTACTTC
cdr3_aa: CASSPAGGQETQYF

j_call: TRBJ1-2
v_call: TRBV28
clone_size: once
d_call: .
cdr3_nt: TGTGCCAGCAGTTCCGGCAGGGGCTATGGCTACACCTTC
cdr3_aa: CASSSGRGYGYTF

j_call: TRBJ2-5
v_call: TRBV6-6
clone_size: .
d_call: .
cdr3_nt: TGTGCCAGCAGTCTCTTGGACTGGAAAGAGACCCAGTACTTC
cdr3_aa: CASSLLDWKETQYF

j_call: TRBJ2-2
v_call: TRBV5-1
clone_size: .
d_call: .
cdr3_nt: TGCGCCAGCAGCTTGGATTCGAACACCGGGGAGCTGTTTTTT
cdr3_aa: CASSLDSNTGELFF

j_call: TRBJ2-1
v_call: TRBV14
clone_size: .
d_call: TRBD1
cdr3_nt: TGTGCCAGCAGCGCTCGACAGGGCCGCAATGAGCAGTTCTTC
cdr3_aa: CASSARQGRNEQFF

j_call: TRBJ1-2
v_call: TRBV9
clone_size: .
d_call: TRBD1
cdr3_nt: TGTGCCAGCAGCCGGGACAGGGCGCTCAACTATGGCTACACCTTC
cdr3_aa: CASSRDRALNYGYTF

j_call: TRBJ1-6
v_call: TRBV5-4
clone_size: .
d_call: .
cdr3_nt: TGTGCCAGCAGCCTAGGGGATCGAAATAATTCACCCCTCCACTTT
cdr3_aa: CASSLGDRNNSPLHF

j_call: TRBJ2-5
v_call: TRBV2
clone_size: .
d_call: .
cdr3_nt: TGTGCCAGCATCCAGGGAGGGGGGCAAGAGACCCAGTACTTC
cdr3_aa: CASIQGGGQETQYF

j_call: TRBJ2-1
v_call: TRBV11-2
clone_size: .
d_call: .
cdr3_nt: TGTGCCAGCAGTTTCAACAGGGAAAATGAGCAGTTCTTC
cdr3_aa: CASSFNRENEQFF

j_call: TRBJ2-5
v_call: TRBV7-7
clone_size: .
d_call: .
cdr3_nt: TGTGCTAGCAGCTTACAAGGCCCCCCGCGCGGGACCCAGTACTTC
cdr3_aa: CASSLQGPPRGTQYF

j_call: TRBJ2-1
v_call: TRBV15
clone_size: .
d_call: .
cdr3_nt: TGTGCCACCAGCAGAGACAGCTACAATGAGCAGTTCTTC
cdr3_aa: CATSRDSYNEQFF

j_call: TRBJ2-5
v_call: TRBV29-1
clone_size: .
d_call: .
cdr3_nt: TGCAGCTACGGACAGAATTCAATCCAAGAGACCCAGTACTTC
cdr3_aa: CSYGQNSIQETQYF

j_call: TRBJ2-4
v_call: TRBV28
clone_size: once
d_call: .
cdr3_nt: TGTGCCAGCAGTTCACCGGGACGGGGGGCCAAAAACATTCAGTACTTC
cdr3_aa: CASSSPGRGAKNIQYF

j_call: TRBJ2-2
v_call: TRBV20-1
clone_size: .
d_call: .
cdr3_nt: TGCAGTGCCGTTCGAACCGGGGAGCTGTTTTTT
cdr3_aa: CSAVRTGELFF

j_call: TRBJ2-5
v_call: TRBV5-1
clone_size: .
d_call: TRBD1
cdr3_nt: TGCGCCAGCAGCTTGCAGGGGGTCGGGGAAGAGACCCAGTACTTC
cdr3_aa: CASSLQGVGEETQYF

j_call: TRBJ1-2
v_call: TRBV18
clone_size: .
d_call: TRBD1
cdr3_nt: TGTGCCAGCTCACCCCCGGACAGGGTGGGCTACACCTTC
cdr3_aa: CASSPPDRVGYTF

j_call: TRBJ1-6
v_call: TRBV5-1
clone_size: .
d_call: .
cdr3_nt: TGCGCCAGCAGCTTGTACGGAATACCTAATTCACCCCTCCACTTT
cdr3_aa: CASSLYGIPNSPLHF

j_call: TRBJ1-2
v_call: TRBV25-1
clone_size: .
d_call: .
cdr3_nt: TGTGCCAGCAGTGAAATCGGGGGCGATGGCTACACCTTC
cdr3_aa: CASSEIGGDGYTF

j_call: TRBJ2-7
v_call: TRBV28
clone_size: .
d_call: .
cdr3_nt: TGTGCCAGCAGTTTAAGGGGCTCCCTCCTCTACGAGCAGTACTTC
cdr3_aa: CASSLRGSLLYEQYF

j_call: TRBJ2-1
v_call: TRBV5-1
clone_size: .
d_call: TRBD2
cdr3_nt: TGCGCCAGCAGCTTAACGGCTAGCGGATACAATGAGCAGTTCTTC
cdr3_aa: CASSLTASGYNEQFF

j_call: TRBJ1-1
v_call: TRBV5-1
clone_size: .
d_call: TRBD1
cdr3_nt: TGCGCCAGCAGCTTCTACAGGGGCCCGAACACTGAAGCTTTCTTT
cdr3_aa: CASSFYRGPNTEAFF

j_call: TRBJ2-7
v_call: TRBV7-2
clone_size: .
d_call: .
cdr3_nt: TGTGCCAGCAGCCCCAGGATGTACTCCTACGAGCAGTACTTC
cdr3_aa: CASSPRMYSYEQYF

j_call: TRBJ2-7
v_call: TRBV6-1
clone_size: .
d_call: .
cdr3_nt: TGTGCCAGCAGTGGCAGGCCATCGAGGGCCTACGAGCAGTACTTC
cdr3_aa: CASSGRPSRAYEQYF

j_call: TRBJ2-7
v_call: TRBV7-2
clone_size: few
d_call: .
cdr3_nt: TGTGCCAGCAGCTTAGCGGTAGCGGACCTGTTCTCCTACGAGCAGTACTTC
cdr3_aa: CASSLAVADLFSYEQYF

j_call: TRBJ1-2
v_call: TRBV5-4
clone_size: .
d_call: .
cdr3_nt: TGTGCCAGCAGCTTGGACGGGACCCACGGGGGTGGCTACACCTTC
cdr3_aa: CASSLDGTHGGGYTF

j_call: TRBJ1-2
v_call: TRBV11-3
clone_size: .
d_call: .
cdr3_nt: TGTGCCAGCAGCTTCGAGGGCGGCTACACCTTC
cdr3_aa: CASSFEGGYTF

j_call: TRBJ1-3
v_call: TRBV7-2
clone_size: .
d_call: .
cdr3_nt: TGTGCCAGCAGCGTAGCAGGGAGGTCCACCATATATTTT
cdr3_aa: CASSVAGRSTIYF

j_call: TRBJ2-1
v_call: TRBV5-1
clone_size: .
d_call: .
cdr3_nt: TGCGCCAGCAGCTTGGATTGGGCTAGCTCCTACAATGAGCAGTTCTTC
cdr3_aa: CASSLDWASSYNEQFF

j_call: TRBJ1-3
v_call: TRBV18
clone_size: .
d_call: .
cdr3_nt: TGTACCAGCTCACCAAATCGCCCTGGAAAGGGAGGGAGAAACACCATATATTTT
cdr3_aa: CTSSPNRPGKGGRNTIYF

j_call: TRBJ2-7
v_call: TRBV2
clone_size: .
d_call: .
cdr3_nt: TGTGCCAGCAGTGGACCACGCTATCCGGGACAGACCTCAGGAGGGCCCCAGGAGGAGCAGTACTTC
cdr3_aa: CASSGPRYPGQTSGGPQEEQYF

j_call: TRBJ2-5
v_call: TRBV5-4
clone_size: .
d_call: .
cdr3_nt: TGTGCCAGCAGCTTGGGAGGGTCTTGGGAGACCCAGTACTTC
cdr3_aa: CASSLGGSWETQYF

j_call: TRBJ2-1
v_call: TRBV7-9
clone_size: .
d_call: .
cdr3_nt: TGTGCCAGCGAGAAGGCGCCTTACAATGAGCAGTTCTTC
cdr3_aa: CASEKAPYNEQFF

j_call: TRBJ1-1
v_call: TRBV7-9
clone_size: .
d_call: .
cdr3_nt: TGTGCCAGCAGCCCGGGGCAAGCTTTCTTT
cdr3_aa: CASSPGQAFF

j_call: TRBJ2-3
v_call: TRBV7-3
clone_size: .
d_call: .
cdr3_nt: TGTGCCAGCAGCTTAACGATGCCGAATGGGTTGTATTTT
cdr3_aa: CASSLTMPNGLYF